This T cell receptor beta chain was recorded in a study of shared clonotypes between healthy human individuals. Assay: immunoSEQ multiplex PCR; the TCRdb copy retains only in-frame clones and omits some. The table shows roughly 410,000 clones, with roughly 96% occurring only once. CDR3 size: 15 residues. The V and J ends lost 2 bases and 0 bases respectively, with 7 bases between them. Germline CDR1 reads SGHTA; CDR2 reads FQGTGA. The sequenced sample consisted of memory CD8+ T cells sorted from blood. The subset was: CD45RO+ cells pooled with CCR7-negative TemRA cells. This chain joins TRBV7-3 and TRBJ2-2; D remains ambiguous. This clonotype originated in a man in his thirties or forties in good health. The CDR3 region is CASSLSAPNTGELFF. CDR3 coding DNA: TGTGCCAGCAGCTTATCCGCTCCGAACACCGGGGAGCTGTTTTTT.